The clone carrying this TCR beta chain has more than one count but fewer than ten. Antigen unknown. One end of the junction fails to match germline, which may point to a read error. A second PCR of 7 to 11 cycles used a sample-barcoded 5' primer and a J-beta primer mix. CDR3-containing paired-end reads numbered at least 2.5 million in each sample. TCRdb independently ran MiXCR on the 5' RACE reads; one entry per CDR3 protein. Of around 500,000 distinct CDR3 sequences in the sample, around 48% were seen once. The data were obtained in a study of blood T cells in healthy people across ages. Each donor supplied approximately 10 milliliters of peripheral blood. Findings of the study overall: A roughly linear age-dependent decrease characterized TCR beta diversity per million T cells.

Per the germline V gene, CDR1 is LNHDA and CDR2 is SQIVND (reference sequence). CDR3 length: 13 amino acids. The TCR comes from a man older than 75 in good health. The chain joins TRBV19 to TRBJ1-2; 7 bases match TRBD1. Sample: blood. The CDR3: CASSPDRFGGYTF. CDR3 DNA sequence: TGCGCCAGTAGCCCGGACAGGTTTGGGGGCTACACCTTC.